The 31 T cell receptor beta chains below come from one sample, sequenced in a study of T cell responses to AZD1222 COVID-19 vaccine. Here immunoSEQ multiplex PCR was the method, and the copy in TCRdb shows in-frame clones only, minus some. There are 86,000 or so clones in the sample; roughly 90% occur only once, and about 3% lies in the top ten. The source was peripheral blood, collected on day 0 of AZD1222 vaccination. These receptors originate from an adult in good health.

The chain couples TRBV6-6 to TRBJ2-1; possible D gene TRBD2, 6 bases. Germline loops: CDR1 MNHNY, CDR2 SVGAGI (reference sequence). The CDR3 loop spans 12 amino acids. Trimming left V 2 bases short and J 9 bases short, with 8 bases between. CDR3 DNA: TGTGCCAGCAGTTACGCGGGGAGTGAGCAGTTCTTC. It translates to CASSYAGSEQFF.

The V and J genes are TRBV14 and TRBJ2-3, with D possibly matching TRBD1 (6 bases). The germline V gene encodes CDR1 SGHDN and CDR2 FVKESK. Trimming removed 2 bases from V and 1 base from J, with 7 bases in between. The CDR3 length is 14 residues. CDR3 region: CASSQNRGTDTQYF. The CDR3 DNA is TGTGCCAGCAGCCAAAACAGGGGCACAGATACGCAGTATTTT.

This clone was counted a few times. This sequence joins TRBV19 and TRBJ1-1, with D hard to call. The CDR3 is made up of 12 amino acids. CDR1 and CDR2 from the germline V gene are LNHDA and SQIVND (reference sequence). The V end lost 5 bases, the J end lost 7 bases, and 11 bases lay between the germline ends. The CDR3, as DNA: TGTGCCAGTAGTCCGATAGGGTTTGAAGCTTTCTTT. This encodes CASSPIGFEAFF.

This clone was detected once. The V and J genes are TRBV7-8 and TRBJ1-5, with 8 bases identical to TRBD1. The V segment lost 3 bases and the J segment 1 base; nucleotides outside the gene matches: 8. CDR1 is SGHVS and CDR2 is FQNEAQ in the germline V gene. The CDR3 contains 17 residues. The CDR3 reads CASSFGQGRVSNQPQHF. CDR3 nucleotide sequence: TGTGCCAGCAGCTTCGGACAGGGCCGCGTCAGCAATCAGCCCCAGCATTTT.

The gene calls are TRBV5-5 and TRBJ2-5, with D possibly being TRBD2 (6 bases). There are 13 residues in the CDR3. The germline V and J ends were trimmed by 3 bases and 3 bases, with 9 bases remaining between them. In germline, CDR1 is SGHKS, CDR2 YYEKEE (reference sequence). The CDR3 reads CASSWGGEETQYF. The CDR3 DNA reads as TGTGCCAGCAGCTGGGGCGGGGAAGAGACCCAGTACTTC.

The chain carries TRBV27 and TRBJ2-6; D is unresolved. CDR1 is MNHEY, CDR2 SMNVEV, per germline (reference sequence). V lost 0 bases, J lost 2 bases, and 2 bases lay in between. This CDR3 region has 14 residues. The CDR3 DNA reads TGTGCCAGCAGTTTATCCCCTGGGGCCAACGTCCTGACTTTC. Protein: CASSLSPGANVLTF.

The chain joins TRBV3-1 (or the pseudogene TRBV3-2) to TRBJ1-4; TRBD1 might be the D (6 bases). The V gene's germline CDR1 is LGHDT and CDR2 YNNKEL (reference sequence). V dropped 3 bases and J dropped 16 bases, with 24 bases sitting between them. The CDR3 length is 15 residues. CDR3 sequence (DNA): TGTGCCAGCAGCCAGGGGGCCGGACCGACCGCTGGGCAGTTTTTT. Protein: CASSQGAGPTAGQFF.

The CDR3 DNA reads as TGTGCCAGCAGCACAGGGACAGGGGGCAATCAGCCCCAGCATTTT. Its protein product is CASSTGTGGNQPQHF. The chain recombines TRBV11-2 with TRBJ1-5, with TRBD1 identical over 10 bases. This CDR3 spans 15 amino acids. The ends lost 5 bases at V and 2 bases at J; junction bases unmatched: 3. Germline V gene data show CDR1 as SGHAT and CDR2 as FQNNGV.

The V call is TRBV5-1, the J call TRBJ2-2; D gene unclear. There are 14 residues in the CDR3. V lost 2 bases to trimming and J lost 4 bases, with 9 bases between them. Germline V gene lookup returns CDR1 SGHRS and CDR2 YFSETQ. The DNA for the CDR3 is TGCGCCAGCAGCTTTGACCTTGGCACCGGGGAGCTGTTTTTT. Protein sequence: CASSFDLGTGELFF. Using reference TRBV5-1 and TRBJ2-2 for the parts outside the CDR3, the full variable domain is KAGVTQTPRYLIKTRGQQVTLSCSPISGHRSVSWYQQTPGQGLQFLFEYFSETQRNKGNFPGRFSGRQFSNSRSEMNVSTLELGDSALYLCASSFDLGTGELFFGEGSRLTVL.

The chain's CDR3 is CAINDQNSPLHF. The DNA of the CDR3 is TGTGCCATCAACGACCAGAATTCACCCCTCCACTTT. The rearrangement uses TRBV10-3 and TRBJ1-6, with D unclear. Germline CDR1 and CDR2: ENHRY and SYGVKD. Trimming cost V 7 bases and J 7 bases, with 8 bases left between them. CDR3 size: 12 residues.

This sequence joins TRBV11-2 and TRBJ2-7; D unresolved. Germline V gene lookup returns CDR1 SGHAT and CDR2 FQNNGV. This CDR3 is built from 13 residues. The ends were cut back, 1 base at V and 2 bases at J, with 6 bases in the middle. The CDR3: CASSLADPYEQYF. DNA for the CDR3: TGTGCCAGCAGCTTAGCCGATCCCTACGAGCAGTACTTC.

This clone was recorded a few times. This rearrangement joins TRBV10-1 to TRBJ2-7; TRBD2 is a possible D gene (6 bases). Trimming took 6 bases from V and 6 from J, leaving 15 bases between them. CDR1 WNHNN and CDR2 SYGVQD come from the germline V gene (reference sequence). The length of the CDR3 is 13 residues. The CDR3 DNA is TGCGCCAGCAGCCGCGGGGCGCGGGCCGAGCAGTACTTC. Translated, it gives CASSRGARAEQYF.

The V gene is TRBV25-1, the J gene TRBJ1-2, with 7 nucleotides matching TRBD1. The CDR3 extends over 13 amino acids. Trimming took 9 bases from V and 2 from J; bases not matched to a gene: 6. Germline V lookup: CDR1 MGHDK, CDR2 SYGVNS. The CDR3 region is CASTTGANYGYTF. CDR3 in DNA: TGTGCCAGTACAACAGGGGCCAACTATGGCTACACCTTC.

V and J are TRBV5-1 and TRBJ1-3; TRBD1 is a possible D gene (5 bases). The CDR3 has 17 residues. The germline CDR1 and CDR2 sequences are SGHRS and YFSETQ. Trimming took off 0 bases at V and 0 bases at J, with 13 bases between the two ends. CDR3 protein: CASSLGTGALSGNTIYF. As DNA, the CDR3 is TGCGCCAGCAGCTTGGGCACAGGCGCACTCTCTGGAAACACCATATATTTT.

This clone was observed a single time. The V gene is TRBV29-1, the J gene TRBJ1-5; the D gene is possibly TRBD1 (6 bases). This CDR3 contains 15 residues. V lost 4 bases and J lost 5, with 18 bases in between. CDR1 is SQVTM and CDR2 is ANQGSEA in the germline V gene. CDR3 sequence: CSVAKDNRVDQPQHF. The CDR3 nucleotides are TGCAGCGTTGCCAAGGATAACAGGGTGGATCAGCCCCAGCATTTT.

The V call is TRBV3-1 (or the pseudogene TRBV3-2), the J call TRBJ1-3; D call uncertain. The germline V gene encodes CDR1 LGHDT and CDR2 YNNKEL (reference sequence). V was cut by 4 bases and J by 0 bases, with 13 bases left in between. The CDR3 runs 16 residues. Written as DNA, the CDR3 is TGTGCCAGCAGCCTAAGAGGGCCTTCCTCTGGAAACACCATATATTTT. Protein sequence: CASSLRGPSSGNTIYF.

This clone was observed a single time. Here the CDR3 reads CASSIGTLGQDWFNTGELFF. The CDR3 bases are TGTGCCAGTAGTATAGGTACACTAGGACAGGATTGGTTCAACACCGGGGAGCTGTTTTTT. The chain employs TRBV19 and TRBJ2-2; 7 bases fit TRBD1. The CDR3 length is 20 residues. Germline lookup yields CDR1 LNHDA and CDR2 SQIVND (reference sequence). The junction had 16 bases not matched to a gene; V was cut back by 1 base and J by 2 bases.

The chain uses TRBV12-3 or TRBV12-4 and TRBJ2-3; D is unclear. V gave up 4 bases and J gave up 6 bases, with 8 bases separating them. The CDR3 consists of 12 residues. CDR3 in DNA: TGTGCCAGCAGTTCTAGTTCGGATACGCAGTATTTT. Its protein product is CASSSSSDTQYF.

This rearrangement joins TRBV5-4 to TRBJ2-3; 7 bases fit TRBD2. Unmatched junction bases numbered 7, after V lost 6 bases and J lost 3 bases. The CDR3 extends over 14 amino acids. Germline CDR1 and CDR2: SGHNT and YYREEE (reference sequence). The CDR3 is CASTRGGGTDTQYF. The CDR3 region has the DNA TGTGCCAGCACTCGCGGGGGAGGAACAGATACGCAGTATTTT.

This chain links TRBV18 with TRBJ2-7, with a tentative D call TRBD1 (5 bases). Trimming took 3 bases from V and 3 from J, leaving 12 bases between them. This CDR3 comprises 14 residues. Germline CDR1 is KGHSH and CDR2 is LQKENI. The CDR3, as DNA: TGTGCCAGCTCACCGCCAGGGTTGGTCTACGAGCAGTACTTC. Protein sequence: CASSPPGLVYEQYF.

The chain carries TRBV20-1 and TRBJ1-6, with D possibly TRBD1 on 5 matching bases. CDR3 length: 15 residues. CDR1 and CDR2 from the germline V gene are DFQATT and SNEGSKA (reference sequence). Trimming pared 3 bases from V and 7 bases from J, leaving 16 bases between. CDR3 nucleotide sequence: TGCAGTGCTAGTGGGCAGGGAACGGGAAATTCACCCCTCCACTTT. The encoded protein is CSASGQGTGNSPLHF.

The gene calls are TRBV7-3 and TRBJ1-1; D possibly corresponds to TRBD1 (5 bases). This CDR3 has 13 residues. Germline V gene sequence: CDR1 SGHTA, CDR2 FQGTGA. V lost 6 bases and J lost 4, with 12 bases in between. DNA of the CDR3: TGTGCCAGCAGGGGCCCGGGGGGCACTGAAGCTTTCTTT. Protein product: CASRGPGGTEAFF.

The V and J genes are TRBV5-1 and TRBJ1-3; D may be TRBD1 (5 bases). V lost 5 bases, J lost 0 bases, and 9 bases lay in between. This CDR3 has 14 residues. Germline-derived CDR1 and CDR2 are SGHRS and YFSETQ. The CDR3 reads CASRIQDSGNTIYF. The CDR3 DNA reads as TGCGCCAGCAGGATACAGGACTCTGGAAACACCATATATTTT.

The chain combines TRBV5-8 with TRBJ2-2; tentative D call: TRBD2 (6 bases). V was cut by 2 bases and J by 6 bases, with 17 bases left in between. The CDR3 runs to 16 residues. Germline-derived CDR1 and CDR2 are SGHTS and YDEGEE. The CDR3 loop is CASSFGGRRVAGELFF. In nucleotides, the CDR3 is TGTGCCAGCAGCTTCGGTGGGAGGAGAGTCGCCGGGGAGCTGTTTTTT.

This chain links TRBV6-5 with TRBJ1-6, with unresolved D. V was cut by 0 bases and J by 10 bases, with 4 bases left in between. Germline V gene data show CDR1 as MNHEY and CDR2 as SVGAGI. CDR3 length: 12 amino acids. DNA for the CDR3: TGTGCCAGCAGTTACTCGGACTCACCCCTCCACTTT. Translation gives CASSYSDSPLHF.

The rearrangement uses TRBV5-1 and TRBJ2-2, with D possibly being TRBD1 or TRBD2 (6 bases each). Trimming cost V 0 bases and J 2 bases, with 11 bases left between them. The length of the CDR3 is 16 residues. From germline, CDR1 is SGHRS and CDR2 YFSETQ. DNA of the CDR3: TGCGCCAGCAGCTTGGAACGGGGGACAAACACCGGGGAGCTGTTTTTT. Its protein is CASSLERGTNTGELFF.

The chain recombines TRBV12-3 or TRBV12-4 with TRBJ1-6, with D possibly TRBD1 on 6 matching bases. CDR3 size: 12 residues. Trimming cost V 6 bases and J 7 bases, with 7 bases left between them. The CDR3 loop reads CASRQGNSPLHF. For the CDR3, the DNA is TGTGCCAGCAGACAGGGAAATTCACCCCTCCACTTT.

The rearrangement uses TRBV28 and TRBJ1-4; no definite D call. CDR3 size: 13 residues. From germline, CDR1 is MDHEN and CDR2 SYDVKM. V lost 8 bases, J lost 4 bases, and 11 bases lay in between. The CDR3 bases are TGTGCCAGCCGCGAACGGGATAATGAAAAACTGTTTTTT. It encodes CASRERDNEKLFF.

The chain carries TRBV9 and TRBJ2-7; perhaps TRBD2 as D (7 bases). Germline loops: CDR1 SGDLS, CDR2 YYNGEE. This CDR3 has 16 residues. The V gene lost 3 bases and the J gene lost 1 base, with 17 bases spanning the gap. The CDR3 DNA is TGTGCCAGCAGCGGTGACTCCGGGGGGCCTTCCTACGAGCAGTACTTC. Translated, it gives CASSGDSGGPSYEQYF.

The chain uses TRBV7-9 and TRBJ2-2, with 9 bases that match TRBD2. The CDR3 loop spans 16 amino acids. J was trimmed by 5 bases and V by 5 bases; bases with no gene match: 9. Germline V gives CDR1 SEHNR, CDR2 FQNEAQ (reference sequence). CDR3: CASSPAGLAKTGELFF. Here the CDR3 DNA reads TGTGCCAGCAGCCCCGCGGGACTAGCAAAGACCGGGGAGCTGTTTTTT.

V and J are TRBV3-1 (or the pseudogene TRBV3-2) and TRBJ1-1; 7 nucleotides agree with TRBD1. CDR3 length: 14 residues. V lost 4 bases, J lost 5 bases, and 7 bases stayed unmatched. In germline, CDR1 is LGHDT, CDR2 YNNKEL (reference sequence). CDR3 sequence (DNA): TGTGCCAGCAGCCTCGTGCAGGGGGGGACTGAAGCTTTCTTT. Its translation is CASSLVQGGTEAFF.